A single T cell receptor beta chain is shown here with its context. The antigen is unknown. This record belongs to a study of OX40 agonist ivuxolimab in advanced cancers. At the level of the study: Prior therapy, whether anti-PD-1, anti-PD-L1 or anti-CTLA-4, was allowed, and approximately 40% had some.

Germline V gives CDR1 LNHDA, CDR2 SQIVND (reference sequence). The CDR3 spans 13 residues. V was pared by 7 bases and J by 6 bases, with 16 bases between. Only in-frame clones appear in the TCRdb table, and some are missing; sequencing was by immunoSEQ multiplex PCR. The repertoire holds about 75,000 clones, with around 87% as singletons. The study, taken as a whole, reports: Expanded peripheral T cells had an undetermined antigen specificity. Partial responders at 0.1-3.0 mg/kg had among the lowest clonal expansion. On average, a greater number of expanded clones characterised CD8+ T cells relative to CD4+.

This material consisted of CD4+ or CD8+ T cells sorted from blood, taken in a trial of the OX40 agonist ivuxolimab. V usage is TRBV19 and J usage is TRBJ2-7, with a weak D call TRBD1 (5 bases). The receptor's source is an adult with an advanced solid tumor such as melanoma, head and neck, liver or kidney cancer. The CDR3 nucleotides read TGTGCCAGTACCCCACAAGGGGTGGGCGAGCAGTACTTC. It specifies CASTPQGVGEQYF.